One sample yielded the 29 T cell receptor beta chains listed below, sequenced in a study of a mutant IDH1 vaccine in newly diagnosed glioma. Assay: immunoSEQ multiplex PCR; the TCRdb copy retains only in-frame clones and omits some. The sample contains about 54,000 clones, around 87% of which appear only once. Time point described: week 23, last vaccination. Every vaccination contained 300 ug of the mutant IDH1 20-mer peptide and was paired with topical imiquimod. Their specific antigens are unknown. This specimen was PBMCs, taken from a glioma patient whose treatment included an IDH1 peptide vaccine. The receptors were gathered from a man in his forties with glioma.

This clone was observed a single time. The gene calls are TRBV14 and TRBJ2-7; TRBD2 is a possible D gene (7 bases). Looked up from germline, CDR1 is SGHDN and CDR2 is FVKESK. The germline V and J ends were trimmed by 0 bases and 2 bases, with 17 bases remaining between them. The CDR3 has 17 amino acids. The CDR3 DNA reads as TGTGCCAGCAGCCAAGAGGGGGCTAGCGGCCCTACCTACGAGCAGTACTTC. Encoded protein: CASSQEGASGPTYEQYF.

This chain joins TRBV5-1 and TRBJ2-1, with D perhaps TRBD1 (6 bases). CDR3 length: 15 residues. Trimming left V 7 bases short and J 0 bases short, with 14 bases between. Germline V gene lookup returns CDR1 SGHRS and CDR2 YFSETQ. CDR3 amino acids: CASETGPTSYNEQFF. In nucleotides, the CDR3 is TGCGCCAGCGAAACAGGGCCAACCTCCTACAATGAGCAGTTCTTC. Complete variable domain (other parts from reference TRBV5-1 and TRBJ2-1): KAGVTQTPRYLIKTRGQQVTLSCSPISGHRSVSWYQQTPGQGLQFLFEYFSETQRNKGNFPGRFSGRQFSNSRSEMNVSTLELGDSALYLCASETGPTSYNEQFFGPGTRLTVL.

This chain links TRBV29-1 with TRBJ2-5, with D hard to call. The CDR3 is 12 residues long. V gave up 4 bases and J gave up 7 bases, with 13 bases separating them. Germline assignment: CDR1 SQVTM and CDR2 ANQGSEA. CDR3 coding DNA: TGCAGCGTTGTCGGCTTCTGGGGGACCCAGTACTTC. Translating gives CSVVGFWGTQYF.

The rearrangement uses TRBV7-9 and TRBJ1-5; no clear D gene. Between the trimmed V and J ends, which lost 3 bases and 0 bases, there was a span of 9 bases. CDR3 length: 15 amino acids. Per germline, CDR1 SEHNR and CDR2 FQNEAQ (reference sequence). The CDR3 bases are TGTGCCAGCAGCTTCAACACGAATAGCAATCAGCCCCAGCATTTT. It codes for CASSFNTNSNQPQHF.

V is TRBV21-1 and J is TRBJ2-7. TRBV21-1 is labeled a pseudogene. The CDR3 extends over 16 amino acids. The CDR3 sequence is CASSNRFPLPGYEQYF. In nucleotides, the CDR3 is TGTGCCAGCAGCAACAGGTTTCCCCTCCCGGGTTACGAGCAGTACTTC.

CDR3 DNA sequence: TGTGCCAGCAGCCCCGACAGGGGGCGGGCCTACGAGCAGTACTTC. It yields the protein CASSPDRGRAYEQYF. J is TRBJ2-7 and V is TRBV5-4, with TRBD1 matching over 10 bases. Unmatched junction bases numbered 6, after V lost 4 bases and J lost 2 bases. Per germline, CDR1 SGHNT and CDR2 YYREEE (reference sequence). The CDR3 is 15 amino acids.

This chain connects TRBV19 to TRBJ2-7; TRBD2 agrees at 10 bases. V lost 5 bases, J lost 4 bases, and 14 bases stayed unmatched. Germline V lookup: CDR1 LNHDA, CDR2 SQIVND (reference sequence). The CDR3 has 17 amino acids. The CDR3 DNA reads TGTGCCAGTAGTGCTCAGACCGCTAGCGGGAGCTGGTACGAGCAGTACTTC. As protein: CASSAQTASGSWYEQYF.

The chain has TRBV5-8 and TRBJ2-1, with 9 positions matching TRBD2. The germline CDR1 and CDR2 sequences are SGHTS and YDEGEE. This CDR3 spans 18 amino acids. With 0 bases clipped from V and 4 bases from J, the junction kept 11 bases outside the gene matches. The CDR3 spells CASSLVLGSGRTYNEQFF. As DNA, the CDR3 is TGTGCCAGCAGCTTGGTTTTGGGTAGCGGGAGAACTTACAATGAGCAGTTCTTC.

The chain carries TRBV18 and TRBJ2-5; the match to TRBD2 covers 7 bases. The germline V gene has CDR1 KGHSH and CDR2 LQKENI. The CDR3 sequence is 19 residues long. V lost 0 bases, J lost 5 bases, and 18 bases stayed unmatched. The CDR3 loop is CASSPPFRAARREGETQYF. CDR3 DNA sequence: TGTGCCAGCTCACCACCGTTTAGAGCCGCCCGCAGGGAGGGCGAGACCCAGTACTTC.

The V and J genes are TRBV28 and TRBJ2-7; D call uncertain. Germline V gene data show CDR1 as MDHEN and CDR2 as SYDVKM. This CDR3 spans 12 amino acids. Trimming removed 5 bases at V and 3 bases at J, with 8 bases between. The CDR3 DNA is TGTGCCAGCAGTCTCGACTTCTACGAGCAGTACTTC. The encoded protein is CASSLDFYEQYF.

The chain combines TRBV13 with TRBJ2-7; the D is unclear. Germline V CDR1 and CDR2: PRHDT, FYEKMQ (reference sequence). Trimming removed 2 bases at V and 6 bases at J, with 8 bases between. The CDR3 has 12 amino acids. The CDR3 region is CASSLYQREQYF. In nucleotides, the CDR3 is TGTGCCAGCAGCTTATACCAGCGCGAGCAGTACTTC. The whole variable domain, filled in from reference TRBV13 and TRBJ2-7, reads AAGVIQSPRHLIKEKRETATLKCYPIPRHDTVYWYQQGPGQDPQFLISFYEKMQSDKGSIPDRFSAQQFSDYHSELNMSSLELGDSALYFCASSLYQREQYFGPGTRLTVT.

The rearrangement uses TRBV6-1 and TRBJ1-5; 9 positions agree with TRBD1. Germline V lookup: CDR1 MNHNS, CDR2 SASEGT. CDR3 length: 14 amino acids. Trimming removed 4 bases from V and 7 bases from J; junction bases left unmatched: 5. CDR3: CASSVTGGWQPQHF. CDR3 nucleotides: TGTGCCAGCAGTGTAACAGGGGGCTGGCAGCCCCAGCATTTT.

The sample holds a few counts of this clone. The gene calls are TRBV5-4 and TRBJ2-7; the D gene is possibly TRBD2 (6 bases). The CDR3 contains 12 residues. Germline CDR1 SGHNT, CDR2 YYREEE (reference sequence). Trimming cost V 8 bases and J 2 bases, with 11 bases left between them. CDR3 in amino acids: CASSGGTYEQYF. DNA of the CDR3: TGTGCCAGTAGCGGCGGAACCTACGAGCAGTACTTC. Full variable domain (outside the CDR3, taken from reference TRBV5-4 and TRBJ2-7): ETGVTQSPTHLIKTRGQQVTLRCSSQSGHNTVSWYQQALGQGPQFIFQYYREEENGRGNFPPRFSGLQFPNYSSELNVNALELDDSALYLCASSGGTYEQYFGPGTRLTVT.

The rearrangement links TRBV7-8 to TRBJ2-5, with 8 bases matching TRBD2. The V and J ends lost 1 base and 2 bases, in that order; junction bases with no gene match: 6. Looked up from germline, CDR1 is SGHVS and CDR2 is FQNEAQ. The CDR3 has 16 residues. This CDR3 is CASSLGLAGPQETQYF. CDR3 sequence (DNA): TGTGCCAGCAGCTTAGGTCTAGCGGGCCCACAAGAGACCCAGTACTTC.

The V and J genes are TRBV7-2 and TRBJ2-7; TRBD2 agrees at 8 bases. Germline CDR1 reads SGHTA; CDR2 reads FQGNSA. Germline trimming cut 3 bases from V and 0 bases from J; bases unmatched to any gene: 7. The CDR3 sequence is 16 residues long. CDR3 nucleotide sequence: TGTGCCAGCAGCTTCGTCACCGGGACTAGCTCCTACGAGCAGTACTTC. Its translation is CASSFVTGTSSYEQYF.

The chain links TRBV29-1 to TRBJ2-2; D possibly corresponds to TRBD2 (6 bases). With 5 bases removed from V and 7 bases from J, the gap between germline ends came to 14 bases. Per the germline V gene, CDR1 is SQVTM and CDR2 is ANQGSEA. The CDR3 has 13 residues. CDR3 coding DNA: TGCAGCGTTCGGAGGGCCGGAGGCGGGGAGCTGTTTTTT. This gives the protein CSVRRAGGGELFF.

The V and J genes are TRBV18 and TRBJ2-3; D ambiguous. The V and J ends lost 6 bases and 4 bases respectively, with 20 bases between them. The germline V gene has CDR1 KGHSH and CDR2 LQKENI. This CDR3 is 16 amino acids long. CDR3 sequence reads: CASSERQPSQADTQYF. The CDR3 coding sequence is TGTGCCAGCTCTGAGAGACAACCGAGTCAGGCAGATACGCAGTATTTT.

The J gene is TRBJ2-3, the V gene TRBV6-1; 8 bases match TRBD2. CDR3 length equals 14 residues. V shed 6 bases and J 6 bases; nucleotides not matched to a gene: 8. Germline V gene data show CDR1 as MNHNS and CDR2 as SASEGT. The CDR3 DNA follows: TGTGCCAGCAGGGCCCCGGGACTAGAGGATACGCAGTATTTT. The encoded protein is CASRAPGLEDTQYF.

The table lists this clone with a count of one. The chain recombines TRBV6-5 with TRBJ2-1; weak D call: TRBD2 (5 bases). The CDR3 has 16 residues. Germline values: CDR1 MNHEY, CDR2 SVGAGI. The germline V and J ends were trimmed by 0 bases and 3 bases, with 12 bases remaining between them. The CDR3 DNA sequence: TGTGCCAGCAGTTACTCGAGCGGATCTGACTACAATGAGCAGTTCTTC. It codes for CASSYSSGSDYNEQFF.

The V and J genes are TRBV6-5 and TRBJ2-5; 8 positions match TRBD1. TRBJ2-7 explains the end of the DNA better; the J call may be wrong. The CDR3 runs to 14 residues. Per germline, CDR1 MNHEY and CDR2 SVGAGI. The chain's CDR3 is CASSPTGTGGEQYF. The CDR3 bases are TGTGCCAGCAGTCCAACCGGGACAGGCGGCGAGCAGTACTTC.

The CDR3 here is CASSMTRGETDTQYF. The CDR3 nucleotides read TGTGCCAGCAGCATGACTCGAGGGGAAACAGATACGCAGTATTTT. The chain employs TRBV7-2 and TRBJ2-3; D assignment may be TRBD1 or TRBD2 (5 bases each). Germline CDR1 reads SGHTA; CDR2 reads FQGNSA. Trimming pared 5 bases from V and 3 bases from J, leaving 15 bases between. The CDR3 sequence is 15 residues long.

The chain carries TRBV10-3 and TRBJ2-1; 13 bases match TRBD2. Trimming cost V 2 bases and J 5 bases; bases outside gene matches: 6. The CDR3 is 17 residues long. CDR1 and CDR2 from the germline V gene are ENHRY and SYGVKD. The CDR3 DNA sequence: TGTGCCATCAGTGAGACTATTGGACTAGCGGGAGACAATGAGCAGTTCTTC. Encoded protein: CAISETIGLAGDNEQFF.

The chain carries TRBV7-8 and TRBJ2-4; a weak D match, TRBD1 (5 bases). V was trimmed by 4 bases and J by 1 base, leaving 8 bases between them. Looked up from germline, CDR1 is SGHVS and CDR2 is FQNEAQ. This CDR3 has 14 residues. The CDR3 DNA follows: TGTGCCAGCAGCTCCCCAGGGGCCAAAAACATTCAGTACTTC. Its protein product is CASSSPGAKNIQYF.

The chain employs TRBV7-8 and TRBJ2-3; perhaps TRBD1 as D (5 bases). The CDR3 consists of 15 residues. Germline CDR1 reads SGHVS; CDR2 reads FQNEAQ. Trimming pared 5 bases from V and 4 bases from J, leaving 16 bases between. The CDR3 coding sequence is TGTGCCAGCAGCCCGCAGGGCCCCGCCGCAGATACGCAGTATTTT. Its translation is CASSPQGPAADTQYF.

The CDR3 DNA sequence: TGTGCCAGCAGTGATCACCCAGGGTGGACAGATACGCAGTATTTT. Translated: CASSDHPGWTDTQYF. The J gene is TRBJ2-3, the V gene TRBV2, with D perhaps matching TRBD1 (5 bases). Germline-derived CDR1 and CDR2 are SNHLY and FYNNEI. V lost 3 bases to trimming and J lost 3 bases, with 13 bases between them. This CDR3 comprises 15 residues.

The V and J genes are TRBV29-1 and TRBJ2-7; D may correspond to TRBD1 or TRBD2 (5 bases each). V was cut by 7 bases and J by 2 bases, with 15 bases left in between. This CDR3 is 13 amino acids long. The germline V gene has CDR1 SQVTM and CDR2 ANQGSEA. Written as DNA, the CDR3 is TGCAGCGGATGGGACGGTGGAGCCTACGAGCAGTACTTC. As protein: CSGWDGGAYEQYF.

The chain has TRBV6-4 and TRBJ2-7; 9 bases agree with TRBD2. The germline V gene has CDR1 MRHNA and CDR2 SNTAGT. The CDR3 runs 17 residues. V gave up 2 bases and J gave up 2 bases; unmatched junction bases: 10. This CDR3 reads CASSDPNPSSGAYEQYF. The CDR3 DNA reads as TGTGCCAGCAGTGACCCGAACCCCTCTAGCGGGGCCTACGAGCAGTACTTC.

The V call is TRBV5-6, the J call TRBJ2-5; no clear D. This CDR3 contains 14 residues. V was pared by 1 base and J by 3 bases, with 10 bases between. Germline V gives CDR1 SGHDT, CDR2 YYEEEE. The CDR3, as DNA: TGTGCCAGCAGCTTGAGGACGTACGAAGAGACCCAGTACTTC. This sequence encodes CASSLRTYEETQYF.

The chain recombines TRBV6-1 with TRBJ2-3; D uncertain. This CDR3 comprises 14 residues. Germline V gives CDR1 MNHNS, CDR2 SASEGT. V was pared by 2 bases and J by 1 base, with 7 bases between. The CDR3 loop reads CASSEYGRTDTQYF. In DNA, the CDR3 is TGTGCCAGCAGTGAATACGGACGCACAGATACGCAGTATTTT.